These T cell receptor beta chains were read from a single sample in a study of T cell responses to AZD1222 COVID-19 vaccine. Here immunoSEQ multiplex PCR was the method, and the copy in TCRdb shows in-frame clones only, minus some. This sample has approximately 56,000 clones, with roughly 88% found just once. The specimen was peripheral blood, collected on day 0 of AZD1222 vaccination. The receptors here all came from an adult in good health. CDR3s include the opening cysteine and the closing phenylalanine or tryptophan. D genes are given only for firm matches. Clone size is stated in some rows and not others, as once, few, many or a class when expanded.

DNA: TGCGCCAGCAGCCAAGACACAATAAATGAAAAACTGTTTTTT; CDR3: CASSQDTINEKLFF; D: NA; size: NA; V: TRBV4-1; J: TRBJ1-4
DNA: TGTGCCAGCAGACGGGGACTGAACACTGAAGCTTTCTTT; CDR3: CASRRGLNTEAFF; D: NA; size: few; V: TRBV11-2; J: TRBJ1-1
DNA: TGTGCCACCAGCAGAGTAGGAGGGGGCGAACAGCCCCAGCATTTT; CDR3: CATSRVGGGEQPQHF; D: TRBD1; size: few; V: TRBV15; J: TRBJ1-5
DNA: TGTGCCAGCAGTGAAAGAGAGACCCAGTACTTC; CDR3: CASSERETQYF; D: NA; size: NA; V: TRBV6-1; J: TRBJ2-5
DNA: TGTGCCAGCACCTATCCAGGGGTTTTCGGCACTGAAGCTTTCTTT; CDR3: CASTYPGVFGTEAFF; D: NA; size: NA; V: TRBV28; J: TRBJ1-1
DNA: TGCAGTGCCAGTAGCAGTGTCTATGGCTACACCTTC; CDR3: CSASSSVYGYTF; D: NA; size: NA; V: TRBV20-1; J: TRBJ1-2
DNA: TGCGCCAGCAGTGACGGCAAGGACAGGGGTACCGGGGAGCTGTTTTTT; CDR3: CASSDGKDRGTGELFF; D: TRBD1; size: NA; V: TRBV10-2; J: TRBJ2-2
DNA: TGTGCCAGCAGTTGGACTAGCGGGGGGTACGAGCAGTACTTC; CDR3: CASSWTSGGYEQYF; D: TRBD2; size: NA; V: TRBV11-2; J: TRBJ2-7
DNA: TGTGCCACCAGCAGAGAAAGGGCAGCCGGGGAGCTGTTTTTT; CDR3: CATSRERAAGELFF; D: NA; size: NA; V: TRBV15; J: TRBJ2-2
DNA: TGTGCCAGCAGCTTAGGGGGCTTGGGCTATGGCTACACCTTC; CDR3: CASSLGGLGYGYTF; D: TRBD1; size: NA; V: TRBV5-4; J: TRBJ1-2